This T cell receptor (beta chain) was recovered during a study of T cell responses to AZD1222 COVID-19 vaccine. Findings and limits, study-wide: The donor cohort was predominantly white British with a female majority, and clonal diversity may have been underestimated.

About this clone itself: Its antigen is currently unknown.

Data came from immunoSEQ multiplex PCR; TCRdb stores just in-frame clones and leaves some out. In the table there are 150,000 to 200,000 clones, 92% of which are singletons. Germline values: CDR1 LNHDA, CDR2 SQIVND (reference sequence). J lost 1 base, V lost 4 bases, and 3 bases had no gene match. This CDR3 region has 15 residues. The specimen comprised peripheral blood, sampled 28 days after the second AZD1222 dose. The gene calls are TRBV19 and TRBJ2-3; 9 bases align to TRBD1. The TCR comes from an adult who received the AZD1222 COVID-19 vaccine. CDR3 sequence (DNA): TGTGCCAGTAGTAACAGGGGGCCCCGCACAGATACGCAGTATTTT. This gives the protein CASSNRGPRTDTQYF.